The next 20 T cell receptor beta chains were all read from a single sample in a study of OX40 agonist ivuxolimab in advanced cancers. Profiled with immunoSEQ multiplex PCR; TCRdb holds only in-frame clones, not every one. This sample yields some 80,000 clones, of which roughly 89% are seen a single time; 0.55% to 0.65% belongs to the top ten. The material sequenced was CD4+ or CD8+ T cells sorted from blood, taken in a trial of the OX40 agonist ivuxolimab. Every receptor here comes from an adult with an advanced solid tumor such as melanoma, head and neck, liver or kidney cancer.

DNA for the CDR3: TGCGCCAGCAGCTTGGGAATAGGGGGCTACGAGCAGTACTTC. Translated, it gives CASSLGIGGYEQYF. The chain is built from TRBV5-1 and TRBJ2-7; a weak D match, TRBD1 (6 bases). Trimming removed 0 bases at V and 3 bases at J, with 10 bases between. This CDR3 has 14 residues. The germline V gene encodes CDR1 SGHRS and CDR2 YFSETQ.

The V call is TRBV11-2, the J call TRBJ2-2; the match to TRBD1 covers 7 bases. Germline V gene lookup returns CDR1 SGHAT and CDR2 FQNNGV. The CDR3 is 14 residues long. V dropped 5 bases and J dropped 4; count of bases not matched to a gene: 4. Written as DNA, the CDR3 is TGTGCCAGCAGCCGAGGGGGCGGCACCGGGGAGCTGTTTTTT. This sequence encodes CASSRGGGTGELFF.

The V call is TRBV2, the J call TRBJ1-5; D gene ambiguous. This CDR3 is 14 amino acids long. Trimming shortened V by 3 bases and J by 7 bases, and 13 bases separated the two germline ends. CDR1 and CDR2 (germline): SNHLY, FYNNEI. The CDR3 reads CASSERPDQQPQHF. The CDR3 coding sequence is TGTGCCAGCAGTGAGCGACCCGACCAACAGCCCCAGCATTTT.

This chain joins TRBV6-4 and TRBJ2-2; D may be TRBD2 (6 bases). Deletions cut 8 bases from V and 1 base from J, with 14 bases between. The CDR3 length is 15 residues. Germline V gives CDR1 MRHNA, CDR2 SNTAGT. CDR3 amino acids: CASQRDSGNTGELFF. The CDR3 coding sequence is TGTGCCAGCCAACGGGATAGCGGGAACACCGGGGAGCTGTTTTTT.

The chain combines TRBV6-1 with TRBJ1-5, with TRBD1 identical over 7 bases. The V and J ends lost 6 bases and 6 bases, in that order; junction bases with no gene match: 11. Germline V CDR1 and CDR2: MNHNS, SASEGT. The CDR3 has 15 amino acids. The CDR3 coding sequence is TGTGCCAGCAGCCCCGGGGACAGCGAGCGTCAGCCCCAGCATTTT. Translated, it gives CASSPGDSERQPQHF.

The J gene is TRBJ1-2, the V gene TRBV30; D is possibly TRBD1 (5 bases). Germline-derived CDR1 and CDR2 are GTSNPN and SVGIG (reference sequence). The CDR3 loop spans 14 amino acids. The ends were cut back, 0 bases at V and 4 bases at J, with 12 bases in the middle. In nucleotides, the CDR3 is TGTGCCTGGAGTGTACTTGGGGGTCTCTATGGCTACACCTTC. Its protein product is CAWSVLGGLYGYTF. Full variable domain (missing parts from reference TRBV30 and TRBJ1-2): SQTIHQWPATLVQPVGSPLSLECTVEGTSNPNLYWYRQAAGRGLQLLFYSVGIGQISSEVPQNLSASRPQDRQFILSSKKLLLSDSGFYLCAWSVLGGLYGYTFGSGTRLTVV.

The V gene is TRBV27, the J gene TRBJ1-2; 7 nucleotides agree with TRBD1. CDR3 length: 15 amino acids. Trimming at V came to 4 bases and at J to 2 bases, leaving 7 bases not matched to a gene. Germline V gives CDR1 MNHEY, CDR2 SMNVEV (reference sequence). The CDR3: CASSSPGGGNYGYTF. In nucleotides, the CDR3 is TGTGCCAGCAGTTCGCCAGGGGGGGGGAACTATGGCTACACCTTC.

The V and J genes are TRBV6-5 and TRBJ2-2; weak D call: TRBD1 (6 bases). V shed 7 bases and J shed 5 bases, with 8 bases lying between them. Germline-derived CDR1 and CDR2 are MNHEY and SVGAGI. The CDR3 loop spans 12 amino acids. The CDR3: CASKRGTGELFF. DNA of the CDR3: TGTGCCAGCAAAAGGGGGACCGGGGAGCTGTTTTTT.

The chain employs TRBV11-1 and TRBJ2-1; TRBD2 agrees at 9 bases. V trimming: 1 base; J trimming: 4 bases; junction bases outside the gene matches: 2. This CDR3 is 15 amino acids long. Germline lookup yields CDR1 SGHAT and CDR2 FQDESV (reference sequence). The chain's CDR3 is CASSLGLADYNEQFF. In nucleotides, the CDR3 is TGTGCCAGCAGCTTAGGACTAGCGGATTACAATGAGCAGTTCTTC.

The chain employs TRBV7-9 and TRBJ1-1, with D possibly being TRBD1 (5 bases). The CDR3 is 16 residues long. Germline V lookup: CDR1 SEHNR, CDR2 FQNEAQ (reference sequence). Trimming cost V 0 bases and J 1 base, with 12 bases left between them. The chain's CDR3 is CASSLAGHVKNTEAFF. The CDR3 DNA reads TGTGCCAGCAGCTTAGCCGGACACGTCAAGAACACTGAAGCTTTCTTT.

This chain joins TRBV18 and TRBJ1-2; 8 bases are a match to TRBD1. After removal of 6 bases from V and 8 bases from J, the junction contained 5 bases not matched to a gene. Germline-derived CDR1 and CDR2 are KGHSH and LQKENI. The CDR3 totals 12 residues. The CDR3 coding sequence is TGTGCCAGCTCCCCGACAGGGGAAGGCTACACCTTC. It encodes CASSPTGEGYTF.

In the case of this clone: One end of the junction varies from germline; a read error may be responsible. V usage is TRBV13 and J usage is TRBJ2-7, with D possibly matching TRBD2 (6 bases). The CDR3 has 15 amino acids. Germline CDR1 and CDR2: PRHDT and FYEKMQ (reference sequence). CDR3 sequence reads: CASSLGAGRRDEQHF. In nucleotides, the CDR3 is TGTGCCAGCAGCTTAGGAGCGGGCCGCCGGGACGAGCAGCACTTC. Full variable domain (outside the CDR3, taken from reference TRBV13 and TRBJ2-7): AAGVIQSPRHLIKEKRETATLKCYPIPRHDTVYWYQQGPGQDPQFLISFYEKMQSDKGSIPDRFSAQQFSDYHSELNMSSLELGDSALYFCASSLGAGRRDEQHFGPGTRLTVT.

This chain uses TRBV19 with TRBJ1-1, with a tentative D call TRBD1 (5 bases). The germline gives CDR1 LNHDA, CDR2 SQIVND (reference sequence). The CDR3 is 14 residues long. Trimming took off 5 bases at V and 4 bases at J, with 14 bases between the two ends. The CDR3 bases are TGTGCCAGTAGTCTCAGGTGGGGGGTCACTGAAGCTTTCTTT. Translated: CASSLRWGVTEAFF.

CDR3 nucleotide sequence: TGTGCCAGCAGCGCTAGCGGGGTGAGCTCTGGGGCCAACGTCCTGACTTTC. Protein product: CASSASGVSSGANVLTF. The J gene is TRBJ2-6, the V gene TRBV9, with 9 bases matching TRBD2. The CDR3 has 17 residues. The junction had 4 bases not matched to a gene; V was cut back by 3 bases and J by 0 bases. Germline CDR1 and CDR2: SGDLS and YYNGEE.

V and J are TRBV5-5 and TRBJ2-1; TRBD1 matches at 7 bases. V dropped 4 bases and J dropped 3; count of bases not matched to a gene: 7. The germline CDR1 and CDR2 sequences are SGHKS and YYEKEE (reference sequence). The CDR3 length is 15 residues. This CDR3 is CASSLGTAGYNEQFF. The DNA of the CDR3 is TGTGCCAGCAGCCTAGGGACAGCCGGCTACAATGAGCAGTTCTTC.

The chain uses TRBV6-1 and TRBJ2-7; D may be TRBD2 (7 bases). Trimming removed 6 bases at V and 2 bases at J, with 14 bases between. The length of the CDR3 is 14 residues. Germline CDR1 and CDR2: MNHNS and SASEGT. Written as DNA, the CDR3 is TGTGCCAGCAGCCCTGGGGGGGCAACCTACGAGCAGTACTTC. Translating it yields CASSPGGATYEQYF.

The gene calls are TRBV19 and TRBJ2-7; D not resolved. Trimming left V 4 bases short and J 0 bases short, with 16 bases between. The CDR3 sequence is 16 residues long. CDR1 is LNHDA and CDR2 is SQIVND in the germline V gene (reference sequence). The CDR3 loop is CASSTHRTLSSYEQYF. In DNA form, the CDR3 reads TGTGCCAGTAGTACTCACAGAACCCTAAGCTCCTACGAGCAGTACTTC.

V usage is TRBV9 and J usage is TRBJ2-3; possibly TRBD1 or TRBD2 for D (5 bases each). Deletions cut 0 bases from V and 2 bases from J, with 10 bases between. CDR3 length: 15 residues. CDR1 is SGDLS and CDR2 is YYNGEE in the germline V gene. In nucleotides, the CDR3 is TGTGCCAGCAGCGTAGTGGGGGTAAACACAGATACGCAGTATTTT. Translation gives CASSVVGVNTDTQYF.

As DNA, the CDR3 is TGTGCCAGCAGCCTAGGGGGCCCGGGGCAAGAGACCCAGTACTTC. It codes for CASSLGGPGQETQYF. The chain combines TRBV6-5 with TRBJ2-5, with 7 bases identical to TRBD1. This CDR3 has 15 amino acids. Germline V gene sequence: CDR1 MNHEY, CDR2 SVGAGI. With 6 bases clipped from V and 2 bases from J, the junction kept 9 bases outside the gene matches.

The chain carries TRBV5-1 and TRBJ1-5, with 10 bases fitting TRBD1. The CDR3 runs 14 residues. Germline V gene lookup returns CDR1 SGHRS and CDR2 YFSETQ. Trimming at V came to 3 bases and at J to 5 bases, leaving 2 bases not matched to a gene. In DNA form, the CDR3 reads TGCGCCAGCAGCTCGACAGGGGGCGATCAGCCCCAGCATTTT. This codes for CASSSTGGDQPQHF.